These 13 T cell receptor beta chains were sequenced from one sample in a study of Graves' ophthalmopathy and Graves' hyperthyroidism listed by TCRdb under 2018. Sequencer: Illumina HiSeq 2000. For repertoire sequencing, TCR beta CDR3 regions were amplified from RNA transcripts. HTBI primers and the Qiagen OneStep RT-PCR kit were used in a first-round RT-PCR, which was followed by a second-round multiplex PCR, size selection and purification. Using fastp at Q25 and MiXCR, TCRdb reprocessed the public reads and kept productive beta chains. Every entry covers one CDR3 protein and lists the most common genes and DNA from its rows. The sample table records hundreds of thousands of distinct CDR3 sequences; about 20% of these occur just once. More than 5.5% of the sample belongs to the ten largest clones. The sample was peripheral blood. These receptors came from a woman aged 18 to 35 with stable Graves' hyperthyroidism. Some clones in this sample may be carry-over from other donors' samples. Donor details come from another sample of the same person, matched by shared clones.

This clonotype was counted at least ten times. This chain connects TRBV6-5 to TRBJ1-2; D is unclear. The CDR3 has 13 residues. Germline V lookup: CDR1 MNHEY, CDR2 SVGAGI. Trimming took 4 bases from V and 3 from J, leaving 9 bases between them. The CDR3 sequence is CASSSTVDYGYTF. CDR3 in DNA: TGTGCCAGCAGTTCAACGGTGGACTATGGCTACACCTTC.

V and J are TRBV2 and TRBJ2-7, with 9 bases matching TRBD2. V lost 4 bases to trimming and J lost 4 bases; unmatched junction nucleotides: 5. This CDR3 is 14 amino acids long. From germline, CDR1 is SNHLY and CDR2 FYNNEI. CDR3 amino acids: CASSGLAGMYEQYF. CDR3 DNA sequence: TGTGCCAGCAGTGGGCTAGCGGGAATGTACGAGCAGTACTTC.

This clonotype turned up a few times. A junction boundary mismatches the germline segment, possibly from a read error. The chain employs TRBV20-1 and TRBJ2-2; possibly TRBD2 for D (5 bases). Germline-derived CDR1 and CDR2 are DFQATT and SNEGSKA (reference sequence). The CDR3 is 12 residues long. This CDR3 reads CSASPKAGELVF. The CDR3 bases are TGCAGTGCTAGCCCAAAGGCCGGGGAGCTGGTTTTT.

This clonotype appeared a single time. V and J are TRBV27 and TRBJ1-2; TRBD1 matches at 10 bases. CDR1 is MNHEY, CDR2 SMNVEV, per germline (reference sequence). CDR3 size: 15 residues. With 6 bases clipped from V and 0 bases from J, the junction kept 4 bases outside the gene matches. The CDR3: CASRPGQGSNYGYTF. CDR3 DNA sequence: TGTGCCAGCAGGCCGGGACAGGGGTCTAACTATGGCTACACCTTC.

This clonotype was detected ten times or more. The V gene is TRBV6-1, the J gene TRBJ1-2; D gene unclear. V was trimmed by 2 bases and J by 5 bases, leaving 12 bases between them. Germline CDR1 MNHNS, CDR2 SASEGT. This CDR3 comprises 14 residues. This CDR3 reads CASSEREQFYGYTF. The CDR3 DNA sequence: TGTGCCAGCAGTGAAAGAGAGCAGTTTTATGGCTACACCTTC.

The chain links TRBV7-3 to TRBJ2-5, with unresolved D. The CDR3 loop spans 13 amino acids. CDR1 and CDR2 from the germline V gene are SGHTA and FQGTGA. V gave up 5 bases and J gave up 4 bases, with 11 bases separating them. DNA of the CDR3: TGTGCCAGCAGCCTATACCTCGCAGAGACCCAGTACTTC. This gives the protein CASSLYLAETQYF.

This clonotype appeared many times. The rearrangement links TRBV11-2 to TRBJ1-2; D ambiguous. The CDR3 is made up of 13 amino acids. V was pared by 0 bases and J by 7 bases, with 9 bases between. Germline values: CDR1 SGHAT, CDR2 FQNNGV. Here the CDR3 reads CASSLESGVGYTF. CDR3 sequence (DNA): TGTGCCAGCAGCTTAGAGTCCGGGGTTGGCTACACCTTC.

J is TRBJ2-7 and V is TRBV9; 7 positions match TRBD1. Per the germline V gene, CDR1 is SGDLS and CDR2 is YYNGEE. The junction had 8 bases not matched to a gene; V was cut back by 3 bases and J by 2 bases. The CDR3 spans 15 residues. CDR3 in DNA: TGTGCCAGCAGCGCAGGGGGACAGAGAACCTACGAGCAGTACTTC. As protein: CASSAGGQRTYEQYF. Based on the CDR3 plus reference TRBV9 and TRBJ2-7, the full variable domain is DSGVTQTPKHLITATGQRVTLRCSPRSGDLSVYWYQQSLDQGLQFLIQYYNGEERAKGNILERFSAQQFPDLHSELNLSSLELGDSALYFCASSAGGQRTYEQYFGPGTRLTVT.

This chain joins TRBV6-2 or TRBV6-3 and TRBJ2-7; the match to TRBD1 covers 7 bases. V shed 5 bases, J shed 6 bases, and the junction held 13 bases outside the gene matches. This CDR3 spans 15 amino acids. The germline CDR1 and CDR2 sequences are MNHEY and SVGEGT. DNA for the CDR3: TGTGCCAGCAGTGAGCCGGGACAGTGGGTCGCCGAGCAGTACTTC. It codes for CASSEPGQWVAEQYF.

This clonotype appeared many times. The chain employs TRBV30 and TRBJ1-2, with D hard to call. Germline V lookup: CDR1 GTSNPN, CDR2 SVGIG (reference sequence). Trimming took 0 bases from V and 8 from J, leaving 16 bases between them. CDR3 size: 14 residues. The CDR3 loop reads CAWSVLLGLEGYTF. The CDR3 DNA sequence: TGTGCCTGGAGTGTACTCCTGGGGTTGGAAGGCTACACCTTC.

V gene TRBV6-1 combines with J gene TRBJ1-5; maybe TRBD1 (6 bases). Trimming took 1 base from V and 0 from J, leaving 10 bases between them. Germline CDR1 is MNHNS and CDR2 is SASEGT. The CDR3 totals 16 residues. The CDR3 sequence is CASSEVYRASNQPQHF. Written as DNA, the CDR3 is TGTGCCAGCAGTGAAGTTTACAGGGCTAGCAATCAGCCCCAGCATTTT.

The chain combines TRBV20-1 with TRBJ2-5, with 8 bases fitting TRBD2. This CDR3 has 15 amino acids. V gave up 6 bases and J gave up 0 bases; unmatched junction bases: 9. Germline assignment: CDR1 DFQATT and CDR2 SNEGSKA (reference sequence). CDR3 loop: CSAGGGVVYQETQYF. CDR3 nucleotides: TGCAGTGCCGGGGGGGGAGTGGTGTACCAAGAGACCCAGTACTTC.

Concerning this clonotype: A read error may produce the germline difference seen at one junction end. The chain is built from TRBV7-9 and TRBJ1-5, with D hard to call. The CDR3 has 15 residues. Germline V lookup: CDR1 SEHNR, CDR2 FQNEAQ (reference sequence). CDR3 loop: CASSRGDGSNQSQHF. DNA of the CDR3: TGTGCCAGCAGCCGGGGTGACGGAAGCAATCAGTCCCAGCATTTT.